This T cell receptor beta chain emerged from a study of technical replicates of blood from a few donors. The table came from immunoSEQ multiplex PCR; TCRdb's copy has only in-frame clones and leaves some out. The table lists 55,000 to 65,000 clones, over 85% of them singletons. Input material: PBMCs. This sequence originates from a human donor in good health. Some clones in this sample may be carry-over from other donors' samples.

CDR3 residues: CASSYSHQTMTSEQFF. CDR3 nucleotides: TGTGCCAGCAGTTACTCCCACCAGACCATGACTAGCGAGCAGTTCTTC. This chain links TRBV6-5 with TRBJ2-1; 7 nucleotides agree with TRBD2. Germline CDR1 MNHEY, CDR2 SVGAGI. V lost 0 bases, J lost 10 bases, and 12 bases stayed unmatched. The CDR3 consists of 16 residues.